Below, 23 T cell receptor beta chains from the same sample are listed, as sequenced in a study of regulatory T cells in long-lasting Graves disease. The time point here: newly diagnosed GD, antithyroid drugs for less than 3 months. Scientists built the TCR library using RNA that was extracted from PBMCs. Through Arm-PCR of CDR3 regions and iRepertoire HTBI primers, TCR beta libraries were built. TCRdb re-called the multiplex PCR reads with MiXCR, one entry per CDR3 protein. The sample gives over 450,000 distinct CDR3 sequences, 12% of which show up once; approximately 9.6% is in the top ten. These sequences were also reported in another study, on T cells in Graves' hyperthyroidism and ophthalmopathy.

The sample consisted of peripheral blood mononuclear cells (PBMCs), taken at new diagnosis, from a patient treated with antithyroid drugs. The source of these receptors is a woman aged 25 to 39 with Graves disease.

The rearrangement joins TRBV27 to TRBJ2-1; TRBD2 agrees at 11 bases. After removal of 3 bases from V and 10 bases from J, the junction contained 2 bases not matched to a gene. Germline values: CDR1 MNHEY, CDR2 SMNVEV (reference sequence). This CDR3 region has 13 residues. The CDR3 DNA follows: TGTGCCAGCAGTTTGACTAGCGGGATCGAGCAGTTCTTC. This translates into CASSLTSGIEQFF.

This clonotype has at least ten counts. This sequence joins TRBV28 and TRBJ2-1, with 7 bases lining up with TRBD1. Germline CDR1 MDHEN, CDR2 SYDVKM. J lost 7 bases, V lost 4 bases, and 16 bases had no gene match. The CDR3 covers 17 residues. The CDR3 DNA is TGTGCCAGCAGTTCTCGCTTCATCGGGACAGCTATGAATGAGCAGTTCTTC. The encoded protein is CASSSRFIGTAMNEQFF. Complete variable domain (other parts from reference TRBV28 and TRBJ2-1): DVKVTQSSRYLVKRTGEKVFLECVQDMDHENMFWYRQDPGLGLRLIYFSYDVKMKEKGDIPEGYSVSREKKERFSLILESASTNQTSMYLCASSSRFIGTAMNEQFFGPGTRLTVL.

This chain connects TRBV10-3 to TRBJ1-5, with unresolved D. The CDR3 extends over 14 amino acids. Trimming cost V 3 bases and J 0 bases, with 6 bases left between them. Looked up from germline, CDR1 is ENHRY and CDR2 is SYGVKD. The CDR3 loop reads CAISESYSNQPQHF. Written as DNA, the CDR3 is TGTGCCATCAGTGAAAGTTATAGCAATCAGCCCCAGCATTTT.

There are many counts of this clonotype. The chain links TRBV2 to TRBJ2-7, with D possibly called TRBD1 or TRBD2 (5 bases each). Germline V gene data show CDR1 as SNHLY and CDR2 as FYNNEI. Trimming left V 2 bases short and J 3 bases short, with 17 bases between. The length of the CDR3 is 16 residues. The CDR3 loop is CASSERRRGVGYEQYF. CDR3 nucleotides: TGTGCCAGCAGTGAACGGCGGAGAGGGGTAGGCTACGAGCAGTACTTC.

Ten or more counts support this clonotype. The V call is TRBV7-2, the J call TRBJ2-1; no reliable D call. There are 13 residues in the CDR3. The V end lost 5 bases, the J end lost 4 bases, and 9 bases lay between the germline ends. CDR1 is SGHTA, CDR2 FQGNSA, per germline. The CDR3 nucleotides read TGTGCCAGCAGCGACCGAAGGTACAATGAGCAGTTCTTC. This encodes CASSDRRYNEQFF.

The rearrangement uses TRBV14 and TRBJ1-6; possible D gene TRBD1, 6 bases. This CDR3 has 17 residues. Germline loops: CDR1 SGHDN, CDR2 FVKESK. V lost 1 base to trimming and J lost 7 bases, with 17 bases between them. This CDR3 is CASSQVSRGQGNSPLHF. For the CDR3, the DNA is TGTGCCAGCAGCCAAGTATCTCGAGGTCAGGGGAATTCACCCCTCCACTTT.

This clonotype appeared a few times. The V gene is TRBV7-2, the J gene TRBJ1-3, with D tentatively TRBD1 (6 bases). Germline CDR1 and CDR2: SGHTA and FQGNSA. V was pared by 6 bases and J by 4 bases, with 10 bases between. The CDR3 is 13 residues long. CDR3 loop: CASSFDRGNTIYF. The CDR3 DNA reads TGTGCCAGCAGTTTCGACAGGGGAAACACCATATATTTT.

This chain connects TRBV4-2 to TRBJ2-3; 9 positions agree with TRBD2. The CDR3 is 18 amino acids. Germline-derived CDR1 and CDR2 are LGHNA and YNFKEQ. Germline trimming cut 0 bases from V and 4 bases from J; bases unmatched to any gene: 11. The CDR3 DNA follows: TGTGCCAGCAGCCAAGATCACTATGGCGGGAGGGCCCCAGATACGCAGTATTTT. It specifies CASSQDHYGGRAPDTQYF.

This clonotype appeared many times. The rearrangement joins TRBV4-3 to TRBJ2-6, with D tentatively TRBD2 (5 bases). The V gene's germline CDR1 is LGHNA and CDR2 YSLEER. This CDR3 comprises 16 residues. V lost 0 bases, J lost 3 bases, and 9 bases lay in between. This CDR3 reads CASSQEPGSGANVLTF. CDR3 sequence (DNA): TGCGCCAGCAGCCAAGAACCTGGGAGTGGGGCCAACGTCCTGACTTTC.

This clonotype came up many times. The chain is built from TRBV6-1 and TRBJ2-1; D might be TRBD1 (5 bases). V was cut by 7 bases and J by 3 bases, with 7 bases left in between. Per germline, CDR1 MNHNS and CDR2 SASEGT. This CDR3 spans 12 amino acids. As DNA, the CDR3 is TGTGCCAGCATGCAGGGCTACAATGAGCAGTTCTTC. As protein: CASMQGYNEQFF.

This clonotype came up a few times. The V and J genes are TRBV19 and TRBJ2-7; perhaps TRBD1 as D (6 bases). The CDR3 runs to 13 residues. The ends were cut back, 5 bases at V and 3 bases at J, with 11 bases in the middle. Germline V CDR1 and CDR2: LNHDA, SQIVND (reference sequence). The CDR3 bases are TGTGCCAGTAGTGTCCGGGACATCTACGAGCAGTACTTC. This encodes CASSVRDIYEQYF.

In its sample, this clonotype was seen many times. The chain combines TRBV2 with TRBJ1-1; the D is unclear. The germline V gene encodes CDR1 SNHLY and CDR2 FYNNEI. Between the trimmed V and J ends, which lost 5 bases and 0 bases, there was a span of 7 bases. CDR3 length: 13 amino acids. The CDR3 region is CASSIGMNTEAFF. In DNA form, the CDR3 reads TGTGCCAGCAGTATAGGAATGAACACTGAAGCTTTCTTT.

At least ten counts were recorded for this clonotype. Germline is not matched at one junction end, which may reflect a read error. V is TRBV5-1 and J is TRBJ1-1; TRBD1 matches at 9 bases. This CDR3 is built from 15 residues. Looked up from germline, CDR1 is SGHRS and CDR2 is YFSETQ. The chain's CDR3 is CASSSWDRENTEAFF. The CDR3 DNA is TGTGCCAGCAGCTCCTGGGACAGGGAGAACACTGAAGCTTTCTTT.

This clonotype appeared a few times. The chain couples TRBV9 to TRBJ2-3, with 11 bases matching TRBD1. V trimming: 0 bases; J trimming: 5 bases; junction bases outside the gene matches: 11. Germline V gene lookup returns CDR1 SGDLS and CDR2 YYNGEE. The CDR3 spans 18 residues. This CDR3 is CASSVAWTGGGGKDTQYF. The CDR3 bases are TGTGCCAGCAGCGTAGCCTGGACAGGGGGCGGAGGAAAAGATACGCAGTATTTT. Together with reference TRBV9 and TRBJ2-3, the CDR3 gives the full variable domain: DSGVTQTPKHLITATGQRVTLRCSPRSGDLSVYWYQQSLDQGLQFLIQYYNGEERAKGNILERFSAQQFPDLHSELNLSSLELGDSALYFCASSVAWTGGGGKDTQYFGPGTRLTVL.

This clonotype appeared many times. DNA of the CDR3: TGTGCCAGCAGTGGGACAGTACTCTATGGCTACACCTTC. Residues: CASSGTVLYGYTF. This chain joins TRBV2 and TRBJ1-2, with D perhaps matching TRBD1 (6 bases). V lost 4 bases and J lost 4, with 10 bases in between. The germline CDR1 and CDR2 sequences are SNHLY and FYNNEI. The CDR3 contains 13 residues.

Ten or more counts support this clonotype. The rearrangement uses TRBV27 and TRBJ2-3; 8 bases match TRBD1. The CDR3 extends over 16 amino acids. The V and J ends lost 6 bases and 0 bases, in that order; junction bases with no gene match: 8. The germline V gene has CDR1 MNHEY and CDR2 SMNVEV (reference sequence). The CDR3 DNA sequence: TGTGCCAGCAGACCTTCCAGGGGGCGAAGCACAGATACGCAGTATTTT. This encodes CASRPSRGRSTDTQYF.

The chain uses TRBV6-5 and TRBJ1-3, with a tentative D call TRBD1 (5 bases). The CDR3 is made up of 15 amino acids. V lost 2 bases and J lost 4, with 12 bases in between. Germline CDR1 reads MNHEY; CDR2 reads SVGAGI. CDR3 amino acids: CASSYAGGSGNTIYF. The DNA of the CDR3 is TGTGCCAGCAGTTACGCGGGGGGATCCGGAAACACCATATATTTT.

The table lists this clonotype with many counts. The rearrangement links TRBV11-2 to TRBJ1-3; D is unresolved. The CDR3 has 14 residues. CDR1 and CDR2 (germline): SGHAT, FQNNGV. Trimming took 2 bases from V and 0 from J, leaving 5 bases between them. The CDR3, as DNA: TGTGCCAGCAGCTTACAGATCTCTGGAAACACCATATATTTT. Its protein product is CASSLQISGNTIYF.

There are many counts of this clonotype. The rearrangement links TRBV6-2 or TRBV6-3 to TRBJ2-1, with 9 nucleotides matching TRBD2. The CDR3 is 15 residues long. J lost 4 bases, V lost 1 base, and 2 bases had no gene match. The V gene's germline CDR1 is MNHEY and CDR2 SVGEGT. The CDR3 sequence is CASSYLLAGYNEQFF. The CDR3 DNA follows: TGTGCCAGCAGTTACTTGCTAGCGGGGTACAATGAGCAGTTCTTC.

This clonotype showed up many times. This chain joins TRBV14 and TRBJ2-1; 12 bases align to TRBD2. The CDR3 runs to 15 residues. Germline V gives CDR1 SGHDN, CDR2 FVKESK. The J segment lost 8 bases and the V segment lost 2 bases, leaving 4 bases of the junction unmatched. The CDR3 sequence is CASSQWASGRDEQFF. DNA for the CDR3: TGTGCCAGCAGCCAATGGGCTAGCGGGAGGGATGAGCAGTTCTTC.

Concerning this clonotype itself: This likely came from a read error, as a far larger clone is one base away. The genes are TRBV7-2 and TRBJ2-1; TRBD2 is a possible D gene (5 bases). The germline V gene has CDR1 SGHTA and CDR2 FQGNSA. V lost 6 bases and J lost 10, with 22 bases in between. This CDR3 contains 15 residues. CDR3 residues: CASSVQQARGGEQFF. The CDR3 bases are TGTGCCAGCAGTGTCCAGCAGGCCAGAGGAGGCGAGCAGTTCTTC.

The chain carries TRBV11-2 and TRBJ2-3; 11 positions agree with TRBD2. V gave up 3 bases and J gave up 6 bases; unmatched junction bases: 14. This CDR3 has 18 residues. Per the germline V gene, CDR1 is SGHAT and CDR2 is FQNNGV. The DNA for the CDR3 is TGTGCCAGCAGCTTCATACTAGCGGGAGTCAACATTCCGGATACGCAGTATTTT. Amino acids: CASSFILAGVNIPDTQYF.

V and J are TRBV24-1 and TRBJ1-2; the D is unclear. The V gene's germline CDR1 is KGHDR and CDR2 SFDVKD. V was cut by 0 bases and J by 1 base, with 5 bases left in between. This CDR3 contains 14 residues. The CDR3 loop reads CATSDLNSNYGYTF. The CDR3 region has the DNA TGTGCCACCAGTGATTTGAACAGTAACTATGGCTACACCTTC.